This TCR beta chain was captured in a study of blood T cell repertoires in COVID-19. At the level of the study: The samples span acute and convalescent COVID-19 from the United States, Italy and Spain.

This table comes from immunoSEQ multiplex PCR, and its TCRdb copy is limited to in-frame clones, with some not included. Found here are more than 70,000 clones, about nine tenths of them singletons; the top ten hold less than 5%. Trimming took 6 bases from V and 0 from J, leaving 18 bases between them. The CDR3 is 16 amino acids. Sample: peripheral blood. This sequence was found in a woman between 45 and 60 years old in a cohort sampled during active COVID-19. V gene TRBV23-1 combines with J gene TRBJ2-7; D may be TRBD1 (6 bases). TRBV23-1 is treated as an ORF (open reading frame) with a function not yet certain. CDR3 region: CASSLYRTGSSYEQYF. The CDR3, as DNA: TGCGCCAGCAGCCTATATAGAACAGGGAGCTCCTACGAGCAGTACTTC.